The present T cell receptor beta chain was sequenced within a study of early T cells in non-severe SARS-CoV-2 infection. General study findings and limits: Matching with VDJdb favored anti-spike CD8 responses (missing private and CD4 specificities).

This CDR3 is built from 12 residues. Germline loops: CDR1 DFQATT, CDR2 SNEGSKA (reference sequence). The V end lost 3 bases, the J end lost 4 bases, and 10 bases lay between the germline ends. TCRdb reprocessed the 5' RACE reads with MiXCR, giving one entry per CDR3 protein. The sample holds 75,000 to 95,000 distinct CDR3 sequences, 15% to 20% seen once. This clonotype was observed many times. Its specificity is unknown. The chain links TRBV20-1 to TRBJ2-7; D possibly corresponds to TRBD2 (6 bases). The sequencing used whole blood, collected at baseline. The clonotype comes from an adult who was a healthcare worker with PCR-confirmed SARS-CoV-2 infection or an uninfected control (not recorded which). CDR3 sequence (DNA): TGCAGTGCTAGTAGACTAGATTACGAGCAGTACTTC. Translation gives CSASRLDYEQYF.